This is a list of T cell receptor beta chains from one sample in a study of memory CD4+ T cells and cytomegalovirus serostatus. Only in-frame clones appear in the TCRdb table, and some are missing; sequencing was by immunoSEQ multiplex PCR. The sample lists 70,000 to 95,000 clones, 65% to 85% occurring once. The material sequenced was memory CD4+ T cells from blood. Every receptor here comes from an adult in good health and CMV-seronegative. Both conserved end residues are part of each CDR3. The D gene is left open where the match is weak. Clone size appears in some rows only: once, few, many, or a class for an expanded clone.

v_call,clone_size,d_call,j_call,cdr3_aa,cdr3_nt
TRBV5-6,.,.,TRBJ1-2,CASSSFFGRNGGYTF,TGTGCCAGCAGCTCCTTTTTTGGGAGGAATGGTGGCTACACCTTC
TRBV7-9,.,.,TRBJ1-1,CASSPGGRDTEAFF,TGTGCCAGCAGCCCCGGGGGCAGGGACACTGAAGCTTTCTTT
TRBV5-4,once,TRBD1,TRBJ1-2,CASSPSPQGSYGYTF,TGTGCCAGCAGCCCCTCCCCACAGGGGAGCTATGGCTACACCTTC
TRBV4-1,.,.,TRBJ1-4,CASSGGSITGNEKLFF,TGCGCCAGCAGCGGAGGCTCTATAACAGGAAATGAAAAACTGTTTTTT
TRBV19,.,.,TRBJ1-4,CASSIQGFDEKLFF,TGTGCCAGTAGTATACAGGGATTTGATGAAAAACTGTTTTTT
TRBV6-5,.,TRBD1,TRBJ1-6,CASSQTGTYNSPLHF,TGTGCCAGCAGCCAGACAGGGACGTATAATTCACCCCTCCACTTT
TRBV6-6,few,.,TRBJ1-6,CAATYGGDSPLHF,TGTGCCGCTACATACGGGGGGGATTCACCCCTCCACTTT
TRBV19,.,.,TRBJ1-4,CATKTATNEKLFF,TGTGCCACAAAGACAGCAACTAATGAAAAACTGTTTTTT
TRBV6-1,once,.,TRBJ2-5,CASSEMGAEWETQYF,TGTGCCAGCAGTGAAATGGGGGCGGAGTGGGAGACCCAGTACTTC
TRBV18,.,.,TRBJ1-5,CASSPQGLGQEPQHF,TGTGCCAGCTCACCACAGGGATTGGGGCAGGAGCCCCAGCATTTT
TRBV5-1,.,TRBD1,TRBJ2-7,CASSLYRGNNEQYF,TGCGCCAGCAGCTTGTACAGGGGGAACAACGAGCAGTACTTC
TRBV4-2,.,.,TRBJ2-1,CASSQERALNEQFF,TGTGCCAGCAGCCAAGAAAGAGCCCTCAATGAGCAGTTCTTC
TRBV5-1,.,TRBD1,TRBJ2-7,CASSLAPTGTSYEQYF,TGCGCCAGCAGCTTGGCGCCGACAGGGACCTCCTACGAGCAGTACTTC
TRBV10-1,once,.,TRBJ2-1,CASSESQAGIDEQFF,TGCGCCAGCAGTGAGTCCCAAGCAGGGATCGATGAGCAGTTCTTC
TRBV18,.,.,TRBJ1-1,CASSTSRVEGTEAFF,TGTGCCAGCTCAACAAGCAGGGTGGAGGGCACTGAAGCTTTCTTT
TRBV2,.,.,TRBJ2-1,CASKRGSYNEQFF,TGTGCCAGCAAGAGGGGTTCCTACAATGAGCAGTTCTTC
TRBV5-1,.,TRBD1,TRBJ1-4,CASSLGQGASNEKLFF,TGCGCCAGCAGCTTGGGACAGGGGGCGTCTAATGAAAAACTGTTTTTT
TRBV4-2,.,.,TRBJ1-2,CASSQDPGDYGYTF,TGTGCCAGCAGCCAAGATCCAGGGGACTATGGCTACACCTTC
TRBV6-7,.,.,TRBJ1-5,CAITRLSGTPNSNQPQHF,TGTGCCATCACCCGACTGTCGGGCACCCCTAATAGCAATCAGCCCCAGCATTTT
TRBV15,.,TRBD2,TRBJ2-3,CATSRDAGGRTQYF,TGTGCCACCAGCAGAGACGCGGGGGGGCGGACGCAGTATTTT
TRBV2,.,.,TRBJ2-2,CASSSSGELFF,TGTGCCAGCAGTTCTTCCGGGGAGCTGTTTTTT
TRBV7-9,.,.,TRBJ2-2,CASSLVAVNTGELFF,TGTGCCAGCAGCTTAGTGGCAGTTAACACCGGGGAGCTGTTTTTT
TRBV28,.,.,TRBJ1-1,CASRKTGTIDTEAFF,TGTGCCAGCAGAAAGACCGGGACAATAGACACTGAAGCTTTCTTT
TRBV5-4,.,.,TRBJ1-2,CASSLDQPESGYTF,TGTGCCAGCAGCTTGGATCAGCCGGAGAGTGGCTACACCTTC
TRBV7-7,.,.,TRBJ2-3,CASSFSPADTQYF,TGTGCTAGCAGCTTTAGTCCGGCGGATACGCAGTATTTT
TRBV6-5,.,.,TRBJ1-2,CASRVLGNYGYTF,TGTGCCAGCAGGGTCTTGGGAAACTATGGCTACACCTTC
TRBV11-1,.,TRBD1,TRBJ1-2,CASSHRTGNHYGYTF,TGTGCCAGCAGCCACCGGACAGGGAACCACTATGGCTACACCTTC
TRBV7-9,.,.,TRBJ1-6,CASSGANLVGSPLHF,TGTGCCAGCAGCGGCGCAAATCTTGTAGGGTCACCCCTCCACTTT
TRBV30,.,TRBD1,TRBJ2-2,CAWDEGQGRTGELFF,TGTGCCTGGGATGAGGGACAGGGGAGAACCGGGGAGCTGTTTTTT